Detailed here is one T cell receptor (beta chain). This entry comes from a study of blood T cell repertoires in COVID-19. Study-wide context: PBMCs, B-cell-depleted T cells, or T cells were the source of the cDNA or gDNA that made up the material.

Per the original data handling: Using reference gene primer amplification, nucleated cell counts were estimated. Measured with immunoSEQ multiplex PCR; TCRdb has only the in-frame clones, and not every one. The V and J calls and clone size are taken from that table; D and trimming were inferred from the DNA. The table includes under 200,000 clones, roughly 89% detected once. Germline V gene lookup returns CDR1 KGHDR and CDR2 SFDVKD. The V and J ends lost 4 bases and 5 bases respectively, with 7 bases between them. This CDR3 is 12 amino acids long. V gene TRBV24-1 combines with J gene TRBJ1-2; no definite D call. The TCR was taken from a man aged 18 to 29 with active or convalescent COVID-19. Sequencing used peripheral blood. The CDR3 DNA is TGTGCCACCAGTGAGGCAGGATATGGCTACACCTTC. As protein: CATSEAGYGYTF.